Sequencing of this T cell receptor beta chain was carried out in a study of lymphopenia after photon versus proton radiotherapy. Points from the study as a whole: Authors raise, but do not show, better survival with proton therapy. Under photons, naive T cells and diversity fell while effector/memory populations rose.

The V gene's germline CDR1 is SGHVS and CDR2 FQNEAQ. CDR3 length equals 16 residues. J was trimmed by 0 bases and V by 5 bases; bases with no gene match: 9. On this clone: Its antigen is as yet unknown.

Measured with immunoSEQ multiplex PCR; TCRdb has only the in-frame clones, and not every one. The sample has around 63,000 clones; over 70% are singletons. This receptor was taken from a man of 80 years or more with esophageal cancer. This chain uses TRBV7-8 with TRBJ1-1; TRBD1 agrees at 7 bases. Sequencing was performed on peripheral blood, taken from a patient treated with proton-based radiotherapy. The chain's CDR3 is CASSSQTQGLNTEAFF. CDR3 in DNA: TGTGCCAGCAGCAGTCAGACACAGGGGCTGAACACTGAAGCTTTCTTT. Variable domain in full (rest from reference TRBV7-8 and TRBJ1-1): GAGVSQSPRYKVAKRGQDVALRCDPISGHVSLFWYQQALGQGPEFLTYFQNEAQLDKSGLPSDRFFAERPEGSVSTLKIQRTQQEDSAVYLCASSSQTQGLNTEAFFGQGTRLTVV.